These T cell receptor beta chains were read from a single sample in a study of technical replicates of blood from a few donors. TCRdb's copy holds only in-frame clones and misses some; the assay was immunoSEQ multiplex PCR. The profile shows about 82,000 clones, 96% of them singletons. Material for sequencing was T cells isolated from PBMCs. These receptors were obtained from a human donor in good health. Both conserved end residues are part of each CDR3. Fields, in order: CDR3 length, clone size, J gene, D gene, V gene, CDR3 DNA, CDR3 protein. D genes are given only for firm matches. For some rows the clone size is stated as once, few or many, or as a class when expanded; others skip it.

13 NA TRBJ1-1 TRBD1 TRBV28 TGTGCCAGCAGTAATCACAGGGGGACTGAAGCTTTCTTT CASSNHRGTEAFF
13 NA TRBJ1-1 NA TRBV11-3 TGTGCCAGCAGCTTCTTACAGGACACTGAAGCTTTCTTT CASSFLQDTEAFF
13 NA TRBJ2-7 NA TRBV4-3 TGCGCCAGTAGCCCGACTATATTCTACGAGCAGTACTTC CASSPTIFYEQYF
15 NA TRBJ2-2 TRBD2 TRBV6-4 TGTGCCAGCAGTCCTAGCGGGAGGGCCGTCGGGGAGCTGTTTTTT CASSPSGRAVGELFF
11 NA TRBJ1-1 NA TRBV28 TGTGCCAGCAGTTTCGCAGGGCAAGCTTTCTTT CASSFAGQAFF
11 NA TRBJ1-1 NA TRBV6-1 TGTGCCAGCAGAGCTGGCACTGAAGCTTTCTTT CASRAGTEAFF
15 NA TRBJ2-3 TRBD2 TRBV7-3 TGTGCCAGCAGACGAAGCGGGAGGACCACAGATACGCAGTATTTT CASRRSGRTTDTQYF
17 NA TRBJ2-2 NA TRBV13 TGTGCCAGCAGCTTATGGAAGGGGATCATAGTTCCCGGGGAGCTGTTTTTT CASSLWKGIIVPGELFF
13 NA TRBJ2-1 NA TRBV30 TGTGCCTGGAGTGCCCACCGGTACAATGAGCAGTTCTTC CAWSAHRYNEQFF
12 NA TRBJ1-2 NA TRBV19 TGTGCCAGTAGGTCCCCCCTCTATGGCTACACCTTC CASRSPLYGYTF
15 NA TRBJ2-1 TRBD1 TRBV6-5 TGTGCCAGCTCCGGGACAGGGACCTTAGACAATGAGCAGTTCTTC CASSGTGTLDNEQFF
14 NA TRBJ2-5 NA TRBV2 TGTGCCAGCTTTTATCAGGGGTTCCAAGAGACCCAGTACTTC CASFYQGFQETQYF
15 NA TRBJ2-1 TRBD2 TRBV7-3 TGTGCCAGCAGCTTGGGACTAGCGGGAACCGTTGAGCAGTTCTTC CASSLGLAGTVEQFF
16 once TRBJ2-2 TRBD2 TRBV7-2 TGTGCCAGCAGCCCAGTAGCGGGAGGGAACACCGGGGAGCTGTTTTTT CASSPVAGGNTGELFF
13 NA TRBJ1-5 NA TRBV27 TGTGCCAGCAGTTCGTGGAGGCGTCGGCCCCAGCATTTT CASSSWRRRPQHF
14 NA TRBJ1-5 NA TRBV9 TGTGCCAGCAGCGTAGCTGTGACACATCAGCCCCAGCATTTT CASSVAVTHQPQHF
16 NA TRBJ2-1 TRBD2 TRBV5-1 TGCGCCAGCAGCTTGTGGCTAGCGGGAACCTACAATGAGCAGTTCTTC CASSLWLAGTYNEQFF
16 few TRBJ2-3 TRBD2 TRBV13 TGTGCCAGCAGCCCTACCGGGACTAGCGACACAGATACGCAGTATTTT CASSPTGTSDTDTQYF
13 few TRBJ2-2 NA TRBV4-3 TGCGCCAGCAGCCAGAACGGGGGCGGGGAGCTGTTTTTT CASSQNGGGELFF
15 NA TRBJ2-7 NA TRBV6-5 TGTGCCAGCAGTTACCGGACGGACACCTCCTACGAGCAGTACTTC CASSYRTDTSYEQYF
14 NA TRBJ2-1 NA TRBV9 TGTGCCAGCAGCCCCTGGGGGGACTACAATGAGCAGTTCTTC CASSPWGDYNEQFF
15 NA TRBJ2-7 TRBD2 TRBV7-3 TGTGCCAGCAGCCCTCGAGCGGGAGGGACCTACGAGCAGTACTTC CASSPRAGGTYEQYF
13 NA TRBJ1-2 NA TRBV19 TGTGCCAGTACTTTTCAGGGAGGCTATGGCTACACCTTC CASTFQGGYGYTF
17 NA TRBJ2-4 NA TRBV11-2 TGTGCCAGCAGCCCCCCGGCAGGGGACATAGCCAAAAACATTCAGTACTTC CASSPPAGDIAKNIQYF
17 NA TRBJ2-3 TRBD2 TRBV27 TGTGCCAGCAGTTGGGGACTAGCGGGCTACCCCACAGATACGCAGTATTTT CASSWGLAGYPTDTQYF
14 NA TRBJ2-3 TRBD1 TRBV2 TGTGCCAGCAGGGAGAGACAGGGGATGGATACGCAGTATTTT CASRERQGMDTQYF
17 NA TRBJ1-2 TRBD1 TRBV10-3 TGTGCCACCTCTACCCTGGGGCAGGGGACAGGGTTACAGGGCTACACCTTC CATSTLGQGTGLQGYTF
19 once TRBJ2-5 TRBD1 TRBV27 TGTGCCAGCAAGGTTCGGAACCAGGGACAGGGGGCTTTCGGGGAGACCCAGTACTTC CASKVRNQGQGAFGETQYF
17 NA TRBJ2-7 TRBD2 TRBV5-1 TGCGCCAGCAGCTTGGGGGCCCTAGCGGCCCTCTCCTACGAGCAGTACTTC CASSLGALAALSYEQYF
13 NA TRBJ2-3 NA TRBV5-1 TGCGCCAGCAGCTCGACTAGCACAGATACGCAGTATTTT CASSSTSTDTQYF
14 NA TRBJ2-4 NA TRBV28 TGTGCCAGCGAACTTAGCTGGGGGCAAAACATTCAGTACTTC CASELSWGQNIQYF
15 NA TRBJ1-4 NA TRBV7-9 TGTGCCAGCAGCAGGCCGCAGGGGACTAATGAAAAACTGTTTTTT CASSRPQGTNEKLFF
15 once TRBJ1-6 NA TRBV5-1 TGCGCCAGCAGCTTGGCTGGGGGCAGCAATTCACCCCTCCACTTT CASSLAGGSNSPLHF
17 NA TRBJ2-1 TRBD2 TRBV9 TGTGCCAGCAGCGTAGACTTTGGGCTAGCGGCCTACAATGAGCAGTTCTTC CASSVDFGLAAYNEQFF
15 NA TRBJ1-4 NA TRBV4-3 TGCGCCAGCAGCCAACTTTCGGACAGATCCGAAAAACTGTTTTTT CASSQLSDRSEKLFF